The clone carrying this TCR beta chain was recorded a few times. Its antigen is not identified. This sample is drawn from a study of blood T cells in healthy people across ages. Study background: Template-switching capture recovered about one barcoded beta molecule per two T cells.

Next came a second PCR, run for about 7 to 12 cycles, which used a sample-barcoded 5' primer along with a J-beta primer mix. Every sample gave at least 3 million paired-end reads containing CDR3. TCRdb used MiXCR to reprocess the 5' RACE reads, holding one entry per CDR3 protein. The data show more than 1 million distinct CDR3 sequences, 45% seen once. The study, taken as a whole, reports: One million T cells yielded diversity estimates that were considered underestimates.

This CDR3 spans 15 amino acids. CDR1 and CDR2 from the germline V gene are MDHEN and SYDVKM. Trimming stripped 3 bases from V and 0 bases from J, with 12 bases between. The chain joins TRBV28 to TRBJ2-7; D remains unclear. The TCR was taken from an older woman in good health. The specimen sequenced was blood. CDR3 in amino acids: CASSFLRLISYEQYF. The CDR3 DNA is TGTGCCAGCAGTTTCCTCAGACTTATCTCCTACGAGCAGTACTTC.